A selection of T cell receptor beta chains follows, all from one sample in a study of blood T cell repertoires in COVID-19. Sequencing used immunoSEQ multiplex PCR; TCRdb keeps in-frame clones, though not all of them. The data show some 230,000 clones, with over 75% seen just once and about 3.5% held by the top ten. Sample: PBMCs or T cells enriched from blood (not recorded which). Receptor source: a woman under 30 in a cohort exposed to, infected with or recovered from COVID-19 (not recorded which). Each CDR3 is given with its conserved first and last residue. A D gene is named only where the DNA matches it firmly. Only part of the rows carry a size: once, few, many, or a class if the clone is expanded.

V gene: TRBV19
clone size: .
D gene: .
J gene: TRBJ2-2
CDR3 DNA: TGTGCCAGCGACAGGCGGTCGGTCGGGGAGCTGTTTTTT
CDR3 protein: CASDRRSVGELFF

V gene: TRBV11-3
clone size: .
D gene: TRBD2
J gene: TRBJ2-5
CDR3 DNA: TGTGCCAGCAGGTTAGCGGGAGAGGGAGAGACCCAGTACTTC
CDR3 protein: CASRLAGEGETQYF

V gene: TRBV5-1
clone size: .
D gene: .
J gene: TRBJ2-7
CDR3 DNA: TGCGCCAGCAGCAAAGGGACCACTCTTCTGGGGGCCGAGCAGTACTTC
CDR3 protein: CASSKGTTLLGAEQYF

V gene: TRBV13
clone size: .
D gene: TRBD1
J gene: TRBJ1-1
CDR3 DNA: TGTGCCAGCAGCCGAGACAGGGAGGCTTTCTTT
CDR3 protein: CASSRDREAFF

V gene: TRBV3-1/TRBV3-2
clone size: .
D gene: .
J gene: TRBJ2-3
CDR3 DNA: TGTGCCAGCAGCCGACTAAGCACAGATACGCAGTATTTT
CDR3 protein: CASSRLSTDTQYF

V gene: TRBV28
clone size: .
D gene: TRBD1
J gene: TRBJ1-6
CDR3 DNA: TGTGCCAGCAGCCCCCGACAGGGGTTGACACCCCTCCACTTT
CDR3 protein: CASSPRQGLTPLHF

V gene: TRBV12-3/TRBV12-4
clone size: .
D gene: .
J gene: TRBJ2-2
CDR3 DNA: TGTGCCAGCAGTGCGACGAACACCGGGGAGCTGTTTTTT
CDR3 protein: CASSATNTGELFF

V gene: TRBV10-2
clone size: .
D gene: .
J gene: TRBJ2-1
CDR3 DNA: TGCGCCAGCAGTGATCCCGACACTTACAATGAGCAGTTCTTC
CDR3 protein: CASSDPDTYNEQFF

V gene: TRBV10-3
clone size: .
D gene: .
J gene: TRBJ1-1
CDR3 DNA: TGTGCCATCATCGCAAGTGGCGGGGAGAGGGCTTTCTTT
CDR3 protein: CAIIASGGERAFF

V gene: TRBV27
clone size: .
D gene: .
J gene: TRBJ1-5
CDR3 DNA: TGTGCCAGCAGTTTAGGATCGACAGTCAATCAGCCCCAGCATTTT
CDR3 protein: CASSLGSTVNQPQHF

V gene: TRBV11-2
clone size: .
D gene: .
J gene: TRBJ2-3
CDR3 DNA: TGTGCCAGCAGCTTAGTTCCCGGAGGGTCAGATACGCAGTATTTT
CDR3 protein: CASSLVPGGSDTQYF

V gene: TRBV13
clone size: .
D gene: TRBD2
J gene: TRBJ2-4
CDR3 DNA: TGTGCCAGCAGCTATATAGCGGGGAGGATTCAGTACTTC
CDR3 protein: CASSYIAGRIQYF

V gene: TRBV5-4
clone size: .
D gene: TRBD1
J gene: TRBJ1-1
CDR3 DNA: TGTGCCAGCAGCCCCGGGTACAGGGGGCAGGACACTGAAGCTTTCTTT
CDR3 protein: CASSPGYRGQDTEAFF

V gene: TRBV3-1/TRBV3-2
clone size: once
D gene: TRBD2
J gene: TRBJ2-2
CDR3 DNA: TGTGCCAGCAGCTTCGGCAGGACTAGCGCGAACACCGGGGAGCTGTTTTTT
CDR3 protein: CASSFGRTSANTGELFF

V gene: TRBV5-1
clone size: .
D gene: TRBD1
J gene: TRBJ1-4
CDR3 DNA: TGCGCCAGCAGCTTCACAGGGGGCCGGGGATATGAAAAACTGTTTTTT
CDR3 protein: CASSFTGGRGYEKLFF

V gene: TRBV23-1
clone size: once
D gene: .
J gene: TRBJ1-6
CDR3 DNA: TGCGCCAGCAGCCGTCGACAGTATAATTCACCCCTCCACTTT
CDR3 protein: CASSRRQYNSPLHF

V gene: TRBV15
clone size: .
D gene: TRBD2
J gene: TRBJ2-1
CDR3 DNA: TGTGCCACCAGCAGAGATGGACTAGCCGACATTATGAATGAGCAGTTCTTC
CDR3 protein: CATSRDGLADIMNEQFF

V gene: TRBV5-1
clone size: .
D gene: .
J gene: TRBJ1-6
CDR3 DNA: TGCGCCAGCAGCTGGGCGGGGATCGATAATTCACCCCTCCACTTT
CDR3 protein: CASSWAGIDNSPLHF

V gene: TRBV19
clone size: once
D gene: .
J gene: TRBJ1-6
CDR3 DNA: TGTGCCAGTAGTATATCGGAGACAGGCCATTCACCCCTCCACTTT
CDR3 protein: CASSISETGHSPLHF

V gene: TRBV28
clone size: .
D gene: .
J gene: TRBJ1-1
CDR3 DNA: TGTGCCAGCAGTTTACCGCAGGTAACCAAAGAAGCTTTCTTT
CDR3 protein: CASSLPQVTKEAFF

V gene: TRBV9
clone size: .
D gene: TRBD2
J gene: TRBJ2-7
CDR3 DNA: TGTGCCAGCAGCGGAGGGACTAGCGGGATTTACGAGCAGTACTTC
CDR3 protein: CASSGGTSGIYEQYF

V gene: TRBV16
clone size: .
D gene: .
J gene: TRBJ1-5
CDR3 DNA: TGTGCCAGCAGCCAATACGCCAGTTCGGGGTATAGCAATCAGCCCCAGCATTTT
CDR3 protein: CASSQYASSGYSNQPQHF

V gene: TRBV6-5
clone size: .
D gene: TRBD2
J gene: TRBJ2-5
CDR3 DNA: TGTGCCACCGGGGACCTAGCGGGAGCGCGGGAGACCCAGTACTTC
CDR3 protein: CATGDLAGARETQYF

V gene: TRBV3-1/TRBV3-2
clone size: .
D gene: .
J gene: TRBJ2-1
CDR3 DNA: TGTGCCAGCAGCCACAGGGGACACCCCCAGAGCTCCTACAATGAGCAGTTCTTC
CDR3 protein: CASSHRGHPQSSYNEQFF

V gene: TRBV9
clone size: once
D gene: .
J gene: TRBJ2-3
CDR3 DNA: TGTGCCAGCAGCTCGGAGTCAGATACGCAGTATTTT
CDR3 protein: CASSSESDTQYF

V gene: TRBV13
clone size: .
D gene: .
J gene: TRBJ2-3
CDR3 DNA: TGTGCCAGCAGCCTTCGACAGGCTAGCACAGATACGCAGTATTTT
CDR3 protein: CASSLRQASTDTQYF

V gene: TRBV18
clone size: .
D gene: TRBD2
J gene: TRBJ2-2
CDR3 DNA: TGTGCCAGCTCAGAACCAGGACTAGCGGTTTCCGGGGAGCTGTTTTTT
CDR3 protein: CASSEPGLAVSGELFF

V gene: TRBV11-2
clone size: .
D gene: .
J gene: TRBJ1-1
CDR3 DNA: TGTGCCAGCAGCTTAGTTGCTTCGGTGGACACTGAAGCTTTCTTT
CDR3 protein: CASSLVASVDTEAFF

V gene: TRBV19
clone size: .
D gene: .
J gene: TRBJ1-2
CDR3 DNA: TGTGCCAGTAGTACTCCGGGAGTAAACTATGGCTACACCTTC
CDR3 protein: CASSTPGVNYGYTF

V gene: TRBV6-6
clone size: .
D gene: TRBD1
J gene: TRBJ1-2
CDR3 DNA: TGTGCCACCTATTACAGGGGATCAGTATATGGCTACACCTTC
CDR3 protein: CATYYRGSVYGYTF